This note documents a single TCR beta chain sequence. Antigen unknown. This entry comes from a study of T cell repertoires in cytomegalovirus infection. TCRdb re-called the reads with MiXCR, one entry per CDR3 protein. The table lists 250,000 to 400,000 distinct CDR3 sequences, roughly 25% of them singletons. The CDR3 is made up of 16 amino acids. Trimming removed 1 base from V and 2 bases from J, with 11 bases in between. Looked up from germline, CDR1 is SSHAT and CDR2 is FNYEAQ (reference sequence). The source was cultured PBMCs, collected from culture after CMV antigen stimulation. The source is a human donor in good health (CMV status not recorded). Some clones in this sample may be carry-over from other donors' samples. The chain employs TRBV7-7 and TRBJ2-2; a possible D gene is TRBD1 (5 bases). DNA of the CDR3: TGTGCCAGCAGCTTAGGACAGACAGCCAACACCGGGGAGCTGTTTTTT. Translation gives CASSLGQTANTGELFF.